One and the same sample provided the 2 T cell receptor beta chains below, sequenced in a study of CD8+ T cells in alopecia areata. The treatment here: oral pan-JAK inhibitor, 5-10 mg twice daily. Following RNA extraction, reverse transcription yielded cDNA that acted as the sequencing template. Libraries were prepared by immunoSEQ multiplex PCR; TCRdb keeps only in-frame clonotypes and omits some of them. The table has 150,000 or so clones, 54% seen once. The specimen comprised CD8+ T cells sorted from blood, sampled at week 4, from a patient treated with tofacitinib. All receptors come from a human donor with alopecia areata.

In its sample, this clone was seen a few times. This rearrangement joins TRBV5-4 to TRBJ1-1; D gene uncertain. Germline V gives CDR1 SGHNT, CDR2 YYREEE (reference sequence). V was cut by 3 bases and J by 7 bases, with 13 bases left in between. This CDR3 comprises 13 residues. CDR3 residues: CASSYHVGIEAFF. The DNA of the CDR3 is TGTGCCAGCAGCTACCATGTCGGGATTGAAGCTTTCTTT.

The CDR3 DNA is TGTGCCAGCAGCCCACTGGAAACTAGCGGTGAGGTAGAGACCCAGTACTTC. Its translation: CASSPLETSGEVETQYF. The chain is built from TRBV7-9 and TRBJ2-5; 8 positions agree with TRBD2. J lost 4 bases, V lost 5 bases, and 15 bases had no gene match. Germline CDR1 reads SEHNR; CDR2 reads FQNEAQ (reference sequence). This CDR3 comprises 17 residues.